This T cell receptor beta chain was sequenced for a study of blood T cell repertoires in COVID-19. This CDR3 contains 12 residues. V shed 2 bases, J shed 12 bases, and the junction held 4 bases outside the gene matches. The germline V gene encodes CDR1 KGHSH and CDR2 LQKENI. The table lists this clone with a count of one. Enrollment of patients from Seattle took place during active infection, with longitudinal follow-up. As originally analysed: Amplification of reference gene primers was used by the study to estimate nucleated cell counts. Only in-frame clones appear in the TCRdb table, and some are missing; sequencing was by immunoSEQ multiplex PCR. Clone size and the V and J calls come from that table; the DNA yielded D and trimming. Of 130,000 to 150,000 clones listed, around 75% are singletons.

This TCR was sampled from a woman aged 70-85 years with COVID-19, enrolled during active disease. The source material was peripheral blood. V and J are TRBV18 and TRBJ2-1; 7 bases align to TRBD1. The CDR3 here is CASSPDRARQFF. The DNA for the CDR3 is TGTGCCAGCTCACCAGACAGGGCCCGGCAGTTCTTC.